This T cell receptor (beta chain) is drawn from a study of radiotherapy plus CTLA-4 blockade in lung cancer. This clone was recorded once. Repertoires were generated with immunoSEQ multiplex PCR, while TCRdb's copy carries only in-frame clones and drops some. The data show about 60,000 clones, with around 76% seen just once and 2.5% to 3.5% held by the top ten. Specimen: peripheral blood, collected from a patient treated with radiotherapy plus ipilimumab. The TCR originated in a human donor with non-small cell lung cancer who had a complete response to radiotherapy plus ipilimumab.

The CDR3 spells CASSFVPGLSTEAFF. The CDR3 coding sequence is TGTGCCAGCAGTTTCGTTCCAGGGTTAAGCACTGAAGCTTTCTTT. This chain links TRBV27 with TRBJ1-1; tentatively, D is TRBD1 (5 bases). Germline V gene data show CDR1 as MNHEY and CDR2 as SMNVEV (reference sequence). This CDR3 region has 15 residues. V dropped 3 bases and J dropped 4 bases, with 15 bases sitting between them.